A single sample gave rise to the 30 T cell receptor beta chains below, sequenced in a study of blood T cell repertoires in COVID-19. Generated by immunoSEQ multiplex PCR, the TCRdb table keeps only in-frame clones and is missing some. The data show 250,000 or so clones, about 83% seen once. Sample: peripheral blood. These receptor sequences come from a man older than 75 with acute or convalescent COVID-19.

Of note for this clone: Other DNA sequences within the sample encode an identical CDR3. The genes are TRBV5-1 and TRBJ1-5; no clear D. The CDR3 is 13 amino acids. Germline V gene sequence: CDR1 SGHRS, CDR2 YFSETQ. Trimming took off 0 bases at V and 5 bases at J, with 6 bases between the two ends. CDR3 in DNA: TGCGCCAGCAGCTTGGCCGGGGATCAGCCCCAGCATTTT. This codes for CASSLAGDQPQHF. Based on the CDR3 plus reference TRBV5-1 and TRBJ1-5, the full variable domain is KAGVTQTPRYLIKTRGQQVTLSCSPISGHRSVSWYQQTPGQGLQFLFEYFSETQRNKGNFPGRFSGRQFSNSRSEMNVSTLELGDSALYLCASSLAGDQPQHFGDGTRLSIL.

The genes are TRBV7-3 and TRBJ1-2; D unclear. In germline, CDR1 is SGHTA, CDR2 FQGTGA. CDR3 length: 13 residues. With 2 bases removed from V and 7 bases from J, the gap between germline ends came to 11 bases. CDR3 in amino acids: CASSLFHTSGYTF. CDR3 sequence (DNA): TGTGCCAGCAGCTTATTCCACACCTCTGGCTACACCTTC.

The rearrangement uses TRBV6-5 and TRBJ1-1; 8 bases map to TRBD1. CDR3 length: 11 residues. Germline CDR1 and CDR2: MNHEY and SVGAGI. J was trimmed by 7 bases and V by 8 bases; bases with no gene match: 3. The CDR3 DNA is TGTGCCAGCGACAGGGGAGGTGAAGCTTTCTTT. It encodes CASDRGGEAFF.

The chain employs TRBV11-2 and TRBJ1-3; D ambiguous. Germline V lookup: CDR1 SGHAT, CDR2 FQNNGV. V lost 4 bases to trimming and J lost 5 bases, with 6 bases between them. This CDR3 has 12 residues. This CDR3 reads CASSSERNTIYF. The CDR3 DNA reads as TGTGCCAGCAGCTCGGAGAGAAACACCATATATTTT.

The chain joins TRBV6-5 to TRBJ2-7; 12 bases match TRBD2. The CDR3 spans 15 residues. Germline-derived CDR1 and CDR2 are MNHEY and SVGAGI. V shed 5 bases, J shed 6 bases, and the junction held 8 bases outside the gene matches. The DNA for the CDR3 is TGTGCCAGCAGTCGACTAGCGGGAGAAAGTCGCGAGCAGTACTTC. Translation: CASSRLAGESREQYF.

V gene TRBV19 combines with J gene TRBJ1-5; unclear D gene. The CDR3 consists of 14 residues. With 3 bases removed from V and 4 bases from J, the gap between germline ends came to 10 bases. Germline assignment: CDR1 LNHDA and CDR2 SQIVND (reference sequence). The CDR3 DNA follows: TGTGCCAGTAGTATTGGGCAGATAAATCAGCCCCAGCATTTT. It encodes CASSIGQINQPQHF.

The genes are TRBV5-4 and TRBJ2-7; possibly TRBD1 for D (5 bases). Germline CDR1 is SGHNT and CDR2 is YYREEE (reference sequence). CDR3 size: 13 residues. Deletions cut 6 bases from V and 12 bases from J, with 22 bases between. The CDR3 DNA is TGTGCCAGCACCCCCCAGGGAAGGGGTAGTCTGTACTTC. Protein: CASTPQGRGSLYF. Based on the CDR3 plus reference TRBV5-4 and TRBJ2-7, the full variable domain is ETGVTQSPTHLIKTRGQQVTLRCSSQSGHNTVSWYQQALGQGPQFIFQYYREEENGRGNFPPRFSGLQFPNYSSELNVNALELDDSALYLCASTPQGRGSLYFGPGTRLTVT.

Only a few counts were recorded for this clone. V usage is TRBV5-1 and J usage is TRBJ2-3; D might be TRBD2 (6 bases). The germline V and J ends were trimmed by 2 bases and 3 bases, with 13 bases remaining between them. Germline V gives CDR1 SGHRS, CDR2 YFSETQ. The CDR3 is made up of 15 amino acids. The CDR3 sequence: CASSLPPGRTDTQYF. The CDR3 nucleotides are TGCGCCAGCAGCTTACCGCCCGGGAGAACAGATACGCAGTATTTT.

The rearrangement joins TRBV19 to TRBJ1-2; 10 positions agree with TRBD1. V dropped 10 bases and J dropped 4; count of bases not matched to a gene: 12. There are 15 residues in the CDR3. The germline V gene encodes CDR1 LNHDA and CDR2 SQIVND (reference sequence). Written as DNA, the CDR3 is TGTGCCACGGGGAGGGGGACAGGGGACGGCTATGGCTACACCTTC. This encodes CATGRGTGDGYGYTF.

With respect to this clone: The junction departs from the called germline gene at one end, perhaps through a read error. V and J are TRBV7-2 and TRBJ1-2; D unclear. The length of the CDR3 is 15 residues. Looked up from germline, CDR1 is SGHTA and CDR2 is FQGNSA. CDR3: CASGLNPGTIYGYTF. CDR3 nucleotides: TGTGCCAGCGGCTTAAACCCGGGAACTATCTATGGCTACACCTTC.

This chain links TRBV7-2 with TRBJ1-4; TRBD1 matches 9 bases. CDR3 length: 15 residues. Trimming took 2 bases from V and 6 from J; bases not matched to a gene: 4. CDR1 is SGHTA and CDR2 is FQGNSA in the germline V gene. The CDR3, as DNA: TGTGCCAGCAGCTTAAGAACAGGGGGCGATGAAAAACTGTTTTTT. Residues: CASSLRTGGDEKLFF.

The chain joins TRBV24-1 to TRBJ2-5; TRBD2 matches at 7 bases. Germline V gives CDR1 KGHDR, CDR2 SFDVKD. The CDR3 has 15 amino acids. V shed 3 bases and J 4 bases; nucleotides not matched to a gene: 7. CDR3 sequence (DNA): TGTGCCACCAGTGATGGGGGGGGTCTTCGAGAGACCCAGTACTTC. This sequence encodes CATSDGGGLRETQYF.

J is TRBJ2-2 and V is TRBV5-4, with 7 bases that match TRBD1. Germline values: CDR1 SGHNT, CDR2 YYREEE (reference sequence). V trimming: 0 bases; J trimming: 9 bases; junction bases outside the gene matches: 5. The CDR3 extends over 14 amino acids. In DNA form, the CDR3 reads TGTGCCAGCAGCTTGGCGCGACAGGGAAGGGAGCTGTTTTTT. Translated, it gives CASSLARQGRELFF.

This clone showed up just once. V usage is TRBV7-8 and J usage is TRBJ2-2; 11 bases map to TRBD2. Trimming took 5 bases from V and 5 from J; bases not matched to a gene: 16. This CDR3 has 19 residues. Germline-derived CDR1 and CDR2 are SGHVS and FQNEAQ. For the CDR3, the DNA is TGTGCCAGCAGCCCTCCAGGGGTCATAGCGGGGGGGCCTACCGGGGAGCTGTTTTTT. Its translation: CASSPPGVIAGGPTGELFF. Drawing the rest from reference TRBV7-8 and TRBJ2-2, the complete variable domain is GAGVSQSPRYKVAKRGQDVALRCDPISGHVSLFWYQQALGQGPEFLTYFQNEAQLDKSGLPSDRFFAERPEGSVSTLKIQRTQQEDSAVYLCASSPPGVIAGGPTGELFFGEGSRLTVL.

The J gene is TRBJ1-5, the V gene TRBV11-1, with 9 positions matching TRBD1. The CDR3 has 15 amino acids. V lost 5 bases and J lost 1; bases outside the gene matches: 3. Germline V gene lookup returns CDR1 SGHAT and CDR2 FQDESV (reference sequence). This CDR3 is CASSAGTGSNQPQHF. DNA of the CDR3: TGTGCCAGCAGCGCTGGGACAGGGAGCAATCAGCCCCAGCATTTT.

The chain has TRBV29-1 and TRBJ2-5; 8 positions match TRBD2. The CDR3 sequence is 12 residues long. The germline gives CDR1 SQVTM, CDR2 ANQGSEA. J was trimmed by 6 bases and V by 8 bases; bases with no gene match: 8. The CDR3, as DNA: TGCAGCTCGAAAGTAGCGGGAAAGACCCAGTACTTC. Protein: CSSKVAGKTQYF. The variable domain in full, completed from reference TRBV29-1 and TRBJ2-5, reads SAVISQKPSRDICQRGTSLTIQCQVDSQVTMMFWYRQQPGQSLTLIATANQGSEATYESGFVIDKFPISRPNLTFSTLTVSNMSPEDSSIYLCSSKVAGKTQYFGPGTRLLVL.

The V and J genes are TRBV19 and TRBJ1-6, with D possibly matching TRBD1 (5 bases). Germline V gene data show CDR1 as LNHDA and CDR2 as SQIVND (reference sequence). Trimming pared 3 bases from V and 7 bases from J, leaving 13 bases between. This CDR3 spans 15 amino acids. The CDR3 loop reads CASSMGGVGNSPLHF. CDR3 DNA: TGTGCCAGTAGTATGGGGGGGGTGGGGAATTCACCCCTCCACTTT.

V gene TRBV27 combines with J gene TRBJ1-6; 7 nucleotides align to TRBD1. This CDR3 region has 14 residues. With 5 bases clipped from V and 14 bases from J, the junction kept 12 bases outside the gene matches. CDR1 and CDR2 (germline): MNHEY, SMNVEV (reference sequence). This chain's CDR3 is CASSPGQAAGTLHF. The CDR3 DNA reads TGTGCCAGCAGTCCCGGACAGGCTGCAGGAACCCTCCACTTT.

This clone was found a few times. V and J are TRBV19 and TRBJ1-5; no clear D gene. With 5 bases removed from V and 1 base from J, the gap between germline ends came to 12 bases. The CDR3 is 15 amino acids. Germline assignment: CDR1 LNHDA and CDR2 SQIVND (reference sequence). The CDR3 sequence is CASSQNSGSNQPQHF. CDR3 DNA sequence: TGTGCCAGTAGTCAGAACAGCGGGAGCAATCAGCCCCAGCATTTT.

The CDR3 DNA is TGCGCCAGCAGCTCCTTACCTCCCGGGACAGGGATTGGCGAGCAGTACTTC. This sequence encodes CASSSLPPGTGIGEQYF. The chain joins TRBV5-1 to TRBJ2-7; 9 bases line up with TRBD1. CDR3 length: 17 residues. Germline CDR1 and CDR2: SGHRS and YFSETQ. Trimming at V came to 3 bases and at J to 6 bases, leaving 16 bases not matched to a gene.

The rearrangement joins TRBV19 to TRBJ1-4; TRBD1 aligns across 9 bases. This CDR3 contains 14 residues. Germline V gene sequence: CDR1 LNHDA, CDR2 SQIVND (reference sequence). The ends lost 6 bases at V and 6 bases at J; junction bases unmatched: 5. This CDR3 is CASREGTGYEKLFF. CDR3 bases: TGTGCCAGTAGAGAGGGGACAGGGTATGAAAAACTGTTTTTT.

This clone is a singleton in its sample. This specimen includes other DNA sequences encoding the same CDR3. The chain recombines TRBV7-2 with TRBJ2-2; D possibly corresponds to TRBD2 (5 bases). V was shortened by 3 bases and J by 2 bases, with 10 bases between the two germline ends. The CDR3 extends over 15 amino acids. Germline-derived CDR1 and CDR2 are SGHTA and FQGNSA. The CDR3 DNA follows: TGTGCCAGCAGCTTGGCAAGCGGAAACACCGGGGAGCTGTTTTTT. Translated, it gives CASSLASGNTGELFF.

CDR3 sequence reads: CASSVGTGNTEAFF. Written as DNA, the CDR3 is TGTGCCAGCAGCGTAGGGACAGGGAACACTGAAGCTTTCTTT. The chain carries TRBV9 and TRBJ1-1, with 7 bases identical to TRBD1. The CDR3 length is 14 residues. Germline CDR1 reads SGDLS; CDR2 reads YYNGEE. Losses at the gene ends were 0 bases for V and 1 base for J; bases not matched to a gene: 0.

CDR3 sequence reads: CSASSFGQVGDQPQHF. In DNA form, the CDR3 reads TGCAGTGCTAGTAGCTTCGGACAGGTAGGGGATCAGCCCCAGCATTTT. The chain links TRBV20-1 to TRBJ1-5, with TRBD1 matching over 7 bases. Per the germline V gene, CDR1 is DFQATT and CDR2 is SNEGSKA (reference sequence). V was clipped by 3 bases and J by 5 bases; unmatched bases: 13. The CDR3 has 16 residues.

The chain carries TRBV28 and TRBJ1-4; D may be TRBD1 (5 bases). V lost 3 bases to trimming and J lost 0 bases, with 20 bases between them. This CDR3 is 19 amino acids long. Germline CDR1 is MDHEN and CDR2 is SYDVKM. The CDR3 is CASSFFAGLGYATNEKLFF. In nucleotides, the CDR3 is TGTGCCAGCAGTTTCTTTGCAGGGCTGGGATATGCAACTAATGAAAAACTGTTTTTT. The complete variable domain, with remaining parts taken from reference TRBV28 and TRBJ1-4, reads DVKVTQSSRYLVKRTGEKVFLECVQDMDHENMFWYRQDPGLGLRLIYFSYDVKMKEKGDIPEGYSVSREKKERFSLILESASTNQTSMYLCASSFFAGLGYATNEKLFFGSGTQLSVL.

DNA of the CDR3: TGTGCCAGCAGTAAGGCGTGGGGGGGGAGCGACTACGAGCAGTACTTC. Protein: CASSKAWGGSDYEQYF. The chain links TRBV7-2 to TRBJ2-7, with 7 bases aligning to TRBD2. The CDR3 runs to 16 residues. With 6 bases clipped from V and 3 bases from J, the junction kept 14 bases outside the gene matches. CDR1 is SGHTA, CDR2 FQGNSA, per germline.

The CDR3 DNA sequence: TGTGCCACCAGCAGAGCCGGGACACTTACCGGGGAGCTGTTTTTT. The encoded protein is CATSRAGTLTGELFF. J is TRBJ2-2 and V is TRBV15, with D possibly TRBD1 on 6 matching bases. CDR1 LNHNV and CDR2 YYDKDF come from the germline V gene (reference sequence). V was clipped by 1 base and J by 5 bases, with 11 bases between them. CDR3 length equals 15 residues.

The J gene is TRBJ2-1, the V gene TRBV24-1; TRBD1 agrees at 10 bases. The J segment lost 8 bases and the V segment lost 5 bases, leaving 5 bases of the junction unmatched. Germline lookup yields CDR1 KGHDR and CDR2 SFDVKD. This CDR3 comprises 14 residues. The CDR3 loop reads CATSVRQGADEQFF. CDR3 coding DNA: TGTGCCACCAGTGTCCGACAGGGGGCTGATGAGCAGTTCTTC.

This rearrangement joins TRBV28 to TRBJ1-3; TRBD1 aligns across 7 bases. The V gene end was trimmed by 5 bases and the J gene end by 0 bases; junction bases not matched to a gene: 7. Germline V gene lookup returns CDR1 MDHEN and CDR2 SYDVKM. The length of the CDR3 is 16 residues. The CDR3 sequence is CASSTPGQSSGNTIYF. CDR3 nucleotide sequence: TGTGCCAGCAGTACCCCGGGACAGAGCTCTGGAAACACCATATATTTT.

V and J are TRBV19 and TRBJ2-2; 10 nucleotides match TRBD1. The J segment lost 1 base and the V segment lost 8 bases, leaving 4 bases of the junction unmatched. The CDR3 contains 15 residues. Looked up from germline, CDR1 is LNHDA and CDR2 is SQIVND (reference sequence). The chain's CDR3 is CASYRDRGNTGELFF. As DNA, the CDR3 is TGTGCCAGTTACAGGGACAGGGGGAACACCGGGGAGCTGTTTTTT.